This TCR beta chain was documented in a study of T cell responses to AZD1222 COVID-19 vaccine. A remark on this clone: Its target is not known.

Germline V gene lookup returns CDR1 LNHDA and CDR2 SQIVND (reference sequence). There are 14 residues in the CDR3. V was cut by 3 bases and J by 3 bases, with 9 bases left in between. The table came from immunoSEQ multiplex PCR; TCRdb's copy has only in-frame clones and leaves some out. Of some 110,000 clones in the sample, 88% were seen once. General study findings and limits: Clonal diversity was possibly underestimated, and white British individuals and females predominated among donors. Repertoire sampling occurred only after the peak T cell response. Breadth and depth of Spike-specific TCRs rose after two AZD1222 doses. The CD4 TCRs associated with vaccination extended across spike and predominated at 160-218 and 743-854.

This clonotype was sampled from an adult who received the AZD1222 COVID-19 vaccine. The source was peripheral blood, collected 28 days after the second AZD1222 dose. The V gene is TRBV19, the J gene TRBJ1-5; D may be TRBD1 (6 bases). The CDR3 is CASSMGAYNQPQHF. The CDR3 nucleotides are TGTGCCAGTAGTATGGGGGCGTACAATCAGCCCCAGCATTTT.